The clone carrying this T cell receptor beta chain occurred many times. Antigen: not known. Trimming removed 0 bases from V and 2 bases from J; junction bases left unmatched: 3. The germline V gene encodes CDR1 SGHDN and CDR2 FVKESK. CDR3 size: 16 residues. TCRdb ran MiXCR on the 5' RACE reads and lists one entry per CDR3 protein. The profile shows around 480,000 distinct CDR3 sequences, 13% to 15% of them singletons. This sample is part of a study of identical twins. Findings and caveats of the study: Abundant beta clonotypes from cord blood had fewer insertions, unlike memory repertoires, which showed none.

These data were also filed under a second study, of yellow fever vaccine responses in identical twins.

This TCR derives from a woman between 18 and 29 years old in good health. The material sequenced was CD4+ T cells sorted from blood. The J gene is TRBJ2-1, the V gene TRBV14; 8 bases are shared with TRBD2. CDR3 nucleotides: TGTGCCAGCAGCCAAGAGCGAGCGGGGGCCTACAATGAGCAGTTCTTC. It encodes CASSQERAGAYNEQFF.